This entry describes one T cell receptor beta chain. Germline-derived CDR1 and CDR2 are MNHEY and SVGEGT. The CDR3 consists of 14 residues. The V and J ends lost 3 bases and 3 bases respectively, with 9 bases between them. TCRdb re-derived calls from the 5' RACE reads in MiXCR, one entry per CDR3 protein. Among approximately 260,000 distinct CDR3 sequences listed, 10% to 15% were seen once. The data were taken from a study of T cells after yellow fever vaccination. The V call is TRBV6-2 or TRBV6-3, the J call TRBJ2-4; the D gene is possibly TRBD2 (5 bases). Material: CD4+ T cells sorted from PBMCs, obtained 45 days after the yellow fever booster vaccination. The clonotype originates from a young man who received the YFV17D yellow fever vaccine. In nucleotides, the CDR3 is TGTGCCAGCAGTTATGCTGGAGGCAAAAACATTCAGTACTTC. Protein product: CASSYAGGKNIQYF.